The 9 T cell receptor beta chains below all came from one sample that was sequenced in a study of blood T cell repertoires in COVID-19. Produced via immunoSEQ multiplex PCR; TCRdb's table is partial and in-frame only. The table has some 270,000 clones, roughly 90% seen once. Sequencing was carried out using PBMCs or T cells enriched from blood (not recorded which). These receptors all come from a woman in her thirties or forties who had recovered from COVID-19.

This sequence joins TRBV9 and TRBJ1-3; TRBD1 is a possible D gene (5 bases). This CDR3 region has 18 residues. V lost 7 bases to trimming and J lost 7 bases, with 30 bases between them. Germline assignment: CDR1 SGDLS and CDR2 YYNGEE. CDR3 region: CASSSSGIGGLLGNTIYF. The CDR3 DNA reads as TGTGCCAGCTCCTCCTCGGGGATCGGGGGTCTTCTAGGGAACACCATATATTTT.

CDR3 sequence reads: CASSMGGANTEAFF. The CDR3 region has the DNA TGTGCCAGTAGTATGGGGGGGGCGAACACTGAAGCTTTCTTT. The chain combines TRBV19 with TRBJ1-1, with D possibly being TRBD1 (6 bases). Germline assignment: CDR1 LNHDA and CDR2 SQIVND (reference sequence). V gave up 3 bases and J gave up 1 base, with 9 bases separating them. CDR3 size: 14 residues.

This clone was counted a few times. The genes are TRBV7-8 and TRBJ2-5; 12 bases fit TRBD2. CDR3 size: 17 residues. V lost 5 bases, J lost 5 bases, and 12 bases stayed unmatched. CDR1 SGHVS and CDR2 FQNEAQ come from the germline V gene. The CDR3 DNA sequence: TGTGCCAGCAGCATCCTACCACTAGCGGGGGGCAAGGAGACCCAGTACTTC. This sequence encodes CASSILPLAGGKETQYF.

This chain links TRBV19 with TRBJ1-3, with D hard to call. Germline V gene data show CDR1 as LNHDA and CDR2 as SQIVND (reference sequence). The CDR3 spans 15 residues. The V and J ends lost 7 bases and 1 base respectively, with 14 bases between them. In DNA form, the CDR3 reads TGTGCCAGTACCGAAGAGGGCTTATCTGGAAACACCATATATTTT. Residues: CASTEEGLSGNTIYF.

This clone was seen only a few times. The rearrangement links TRBV7-8 to TRBJ1-1; D gene unclear. CDR1 is SGHVS and CDR2 is FQNEAQ in the germline V gene. The V and J ends lost 2 bases and 1 base respectively, with 8 bases between them. The CDR3 spans 14 residues. CDR3 coding DNA: TGTGCCAGCAGCTTATGGGCGGGGAACACTGAAGCTTTCTTT. Residues: CASSLWAGNTEAFF.

This clone was detected a few times. V and J are TRBV6-1 and TRBJ1-2, with D perhaps matching TRBD1 (6 bases). The V end was cut by 3 bases, the J end by 4 bases, with 9 bases between. From germline, CDR1 is MNHNS and CDR2 SASEGT. This CDR3 spans 13 amino acids. CDR3 loop: CASSDGGRYGYTF. The CDR3 bases are TGTGCCAGCAGTGACGGGGGGCGCTATGGCTACACCTTC.

CDR3 DNA sequence: TGTGCCAGCAACGGGGGGATGGCAGATCGCTATGGCTACACCTTC. Protein product: CASNGGMADRYGYTF. The rearrangement joins TRBV6-5 to TRBJ1-2; perhaps TRBD1 as D (5 bases). V lost 7 bases, J lost 4 bases, and 19 bases lay in between. CDR3 length: 15 amino acids. CDR1 MNHEY and CDR2 SVGAGI come from the germline V gene.

Only a few counts were recorded for this clone. The rearrangement joins TRBV30 to TRBJ1-5; D remains ambiguous. V lost 0 bases and J lost 4, with 10 bases in between. Germline CDR1 is GTSNPN and CDR2 is SVGIG (reference sequence). This CDR3 is 14 amino acids long. CDR3 protein: CAWSVRGFNQPQHF. CDR3 coding DNA: TGTGCCTGGAGTGTACGGGGATTTAATCAGCCCCAGCATTTT.

V and J are TRBV5-1 and TRBJ1-1; 9 bases agree with TRBD1. The CDR3 is 14 amino acids. Germline V gene sequence: CDR1 SGHRS, CDR2 YFSETQ. With 4 bases clipped from V and 4 bases from J, the junction kept 5 bases outside the gene matches. The DNA for the CDR3 is TGCGCCAGCAGCACAGGGGGCCCGACCACTGAAGCTTTCTTT. It encodes CASSTGGPTTEAFF.